These 3 T cell receptor beta chains share one sample of origin, sequenced in a study of control samples from healthy donors and cancer patients. The table came from immunoSEQ multiplex PCR; TCRdb's copy has only in-frame clones and leaves some out. The profile shows 120,000 to 150,000 clones, more than 85% of them singletons. The sample comprised blood. These receptors were obtained from a young man in good health.

The rearrangement joins TRBV20-1 to TRBJ1-3; D not certain. Trimming took 3 bases from V and 4 from J, leaving 10 bases between them. Germline-derived CDR1 and CDR2 are DFQATT and SNEGSKA (reference sequence). The CDR3 extends over 13 amino acids. The CDR3 nucleotides read TGCAGTGCTAGTTCTGAATCCGGAAACACCATATATTTT. It encodes CSASSESGNTIYF.

The CDR3 reads CASSKTDRGNQPQHF. The CDR3, as DNA: TGTGCCAGCAGCAAGACTGACAGGGGAAATCAGCCCCAGCATTTT. The V gene is TRBV21-1, the J gene TRBJ1-5; the table's D call, TRBD1, has no DNA check behind it. TRBV21-1 is a listed pseudogene. The CDR3 is made up of 15 amino acids.

The genes are TRBV11-2 and TRBJ1-6; D not resolved. This CDR3 spans 14 amino acids. Per germline, CDR1 SGHAT and CDR2 FQNNGV. Trimming left V 4 bases short and J 14 bases short, with 18 bases between. CDR3 in amino acids: CASSSTGPLMSLHF. The DNA of the CDR3 is TGTGCCAGCAGCTCCACCGGACCGCTTATGTCCCTCCACTTT. Filled out from reference TRBV11-2 and TRBJ1-6, the complete variable domain reads EAGVAQSPRYKIIEKRQSVAFWCNPISGHATLYWYQQILGQGPKLLIQFQNNGVVDDSQLPKDRFSAERLKGVDSTLKIQPAKLEDSAVYLCASSSTGPLMSLHFGNGTRLTVT.